A single sample gave rise to the 17 T cell receptor beta chains below, sequenced in a study of T cells after yellow fever vaccination. TCRdb ran MiXCR on the 5' RACE reads and lists one entry per CDR3 protein. The sample shows about 180,000 distinct CDR3 sequences, 6.2% of them seen only once. Sequenced material: CD4+ T cells sorted from PBMCs, taken on the day of the first yellow fever vaccination. The receptors stem from a man aged 18 to 29 who received the YFV17D yellow fever vaccine.

In this sample, this clonotype turned up many times. The chain recombines TRBV10-3 with TRBJ2-5, with D perhaps being TRBD1 or TRBD2 (6 bases each). Germline CDR1 is ENHRY and CDR2 is SYGVKD. The CDR3 runs to 15 residues. The ends were cut back, 3 bases at V and 1 base at J, with 12 bases in the middle. The CDR3 is CAISDRGGGQETQYF. CDR3 sequence (DNA): TGTGCCATCAGTGACAGGGGAGGAGGCCAAGAGACCCAGTACTTC.

This clonotype was picked up one time. The genes are TRBV7-2 and TRBJ2-1; a possible D gene is TRBD1 (5 bases). Germline V gene lookup returns CDR1 SGHTA and CDR2 FQGNSA. Trimming stripped 3 bases from V and 8 bases from J, with 17 bases between. The CDR3 has 15 residues. The CDR3 sequence is CASSFGPGSSDEQFF. The CDR3 DNA follows: TGTGCCAGCAGCTTTGGCCCAGGGTCGTCGGATGAGCAGTTCTTC. The variable domain in full, completed from reference TRBV7-2 and TRBJ2-1, reads GAGVSQSPSNKVTEKGKDVELRCDPISGHTALYWYRQSLGQGLEFLIYFQGNSAPDKSGLPSDRFSAERTGGSVSTLTIQRTQQEDSAVYLCASSFGPGSSDEQFFGPGTRLTVL.

The chain recombines TRBV18 with TRBJ1-2; tentative D call: TRBD1 (5 bases). V dropped 8 bases and J dropped 6 bases, with 16 bases sitting between them. The CDR3 consists of 13 residues. Germline lookup yields CDR1 KGHSH and CDR2 LQKENI. The CDR3, as DNA: TGTGCCAGCATCCGCGGAGGGGCAGATGGCTACACCTTC. Its protein is CASIRGGADGYTF.

The chain couples TRBV12-3 or TRBV12-4 to TRBJ2-5; D is possibly TRBD2 (5 bases). Trimming stripped 3 bases from V and 10 bases from J, with 12 bases between. The CDR3 length is 12 residues. The CDR3 here is CASSLSRGFQYF. The CDR3 nucleotides are TGTGCCAGCAGTTTGTCCCGGGGATTCCAGTACTTC.

In its sample, this clonotype was seen many times. The V and J genes are TRBV7-3 and TRBJ2-1; D unresolved. Germline CDR1 SGHTA, CDR2 FQGTGA. Trimming cost V 5 bases and J 0 bases, with 11 bases left between them. The CDR3 loop spans 15 amino acids. In DNA, the CDR3 is TGTGCCAGCAGCCCCTATAAAAGCTCCTACAATGAGCAGTTCTTC. Protein: CASSPYKSSYNEQFF.

This clonotype has a count of ten or more. The chain employs TRBV20-1 and TRBJ2-3, with no clear D. V was trimmed by 3 bases and J by 6 bases, leaving 10 bases between them. The germline V gene encodes CDR1 DFQATT and CDR2 SNEGSKA (reference sequence). CDR3 length: 12 residues. In DNA form, the CDR3 reads TGCAGTGCTAGTTCGGGCTCCGATACGCAGTATTTT. It translates to CSASSGSDTQYF.

This clonotype has ten or more counts. The chain carries TRBV28 and TRBJ1-2; D not certain. The germline CDR1 and CDR2 sequences are MDHEN and SYDVKM. CDR3 length equals 12 residues. V was clipped by 3 bases and J by 8 bases, with 10 bases between them. CDR3 in amino acids: CASSLHGSGYTF. The DNA for the CDR3 is TGTGCCAGCAGTTTGCACGGGAGCGGCTACACCTTC.

This clonotype was recorded at least ten times. The chain has TRBV15 and TRBJ2-5; D remains ambiguous. The CDR3 has 16 residues. The V gene's germline CDR1 is LNHNV and CDR2 YYDKDF (reference sequence). Trimming removed 0 bases from V and 5 bases from J, with 16 bases in between. CDR3 amino acids: CATSRDRLSLGETQYF. DNA for the CDR3: TGTGCCACCAGCAGAGATCGCCTTTCCCTGGGGGAGACCCAGTACTTC.

The table lists this clonotype with many counts. The J gene is TRBJ2-3, the V gene TRBV4-2, with 11 bases that match TRBD2. V shed 1 base, J shed 1 base, and the junction held 4 bases outside the gene matches. In germline, CDR1 is LGHNA, CDR2 YNFKEQ. The CDR3 spans 17 residues. The CDR3 DNA reads TGTGCCAGCAGCCAAGGGCTAGCGGGGGGCCGCACAGATACGCAGTATTTT. This encodes CASSQGLAGGRTDTQYF.

This clonotype was seen many times. The chain combines TRBV6-1 with TRBJ1-1; D call uncertain. Trimming removed 10 bases at V and 11 bases at J, with 14 bases between. Germline CDR1 reads MNHNS; CDR2 reads SASEGT. The CDR3 has 10 residues. Here the CDR3 reads CATLDRAAFF. CDR3 nucleotide sequence: TGTGCCACCTTAGACCGCGCCGCTTTCTTT.

This chain uses TRBV18 with TRBJ2-3; D remains ambiguous. This CDR3 contains 15 residues. V lost 0 bases, J lost 1 base, and 8 bases lay in between. CDR1 and CDR2 from the germline V gene are KGHSH and LQKENI. As DNA, the CDR3 is TGTGCCAGCTCACCACCGGGGTTAGGCACAGATACGCAGTATTTT. Protein product: CASSPPGLGTDTQYF.

This clonotype was counted ten times or more. J is TRBJ2-1 and V is TRBV27, with 8 bases that match TRBD1. The CDR3 runs to 14 residues. After removal of 3 bases from V and 9 bases from J, the junction contained 7 bases not matched to a gene. Germline V CDR1 and CDR2: MNHEY, SMNVEV (reference sequence). The CDR3 reads CASSFARGQGEQFF. The DNA of the CDR3 is TGTGCCAGCAGTTTTGCCAGGGGGCAGGGTGAGCAGTTCTTC.

The chain carries TRBV11-3 and TRBJ2-1, with 8 bases lining up with TRBD1. The CDR3 loop spans 15 amino acids. Trimming took 1 base from V and 2 from J; bases not matched to a gene: 1. The V gene's germline CDR1 is SGHNT and CDR2 YENEEA. The CDR3 DNA is TGTGCCAGCAGCTTAGGGGACAGGACCTACAATGAGCAGTTCTTC. Protein: CASSLGDRTYNEQFF.

This clonotype occurred a few times. This chain uses TRBV29-1 with TRBJ2-3; D is perhaps TRBD2 (7 bases). This CDR3 is 16 amino acids long. The ends were cut back, 2 bases at V and 0 bases at J, with 15 bases in the middle. Germline V gene lookup returns CDR1 SQVTM and CDR2 ANQGSEA. The CDR3 region has the DNA TGCAGCGTTGAACGAGCGAGGGGGGGGAGCACAGATACGCAGTATTTT. It encodes CSVERARGGSTDTQYF.

This clonotype was observed at least ten times. This chain connects TRBV7-8 to TRBJ2-3, with TRBD2 matching over 9 bases. This CDR3 is 17 amino acids long. CDR1 is SGHVS, CDR2 FQNEAQ, per germline. V was pared by 5 bases and J by 2 bases, with 11 bases of the junction left unmatched. CDR3 coding DNA: TGTGCCAGCAGCCGGTTAGCGGGGGCGACCTCCACAGATACGCAGTATTTT. This encodes CASSRLAGATSTDTQYF. Full variable domain (remainder filled in from reference TRBV7-8 and TRBJ2-3): GAGVSQSPRYKVAKRGQDVALRCDPISGHVSLFWYQQALGQGPEFLTYFQNEAQLDKSGLPSDRFFAERPEGSVSTLKIQRTQQEDSAVYLCASSRLAGATSTDTQYFGPGTRLTVL.

This clonotype was seen a few times. This sequence joins TRBV6-5 and TRBJ2-2; D might be TRBD2 (6 bases). CDR3 length equals 18 residues. Between the trimmed V and J ends, which lost 7 bases and 5 bases, there was a span of 26 bases. From germline, CDR1 is MNHEY and CDR2 SVGAGI. CDR3 nucleotides: TGTGCCAGCACCCGAGGGAGAATTGGTGCAGGGAGGACCGGGGAGCTGTTTTTT. Its translation: CASTRGRIGAGRTGELFF.

This clonotype was counted at least ten times. The chain joins TRBV4-2 to TRBJ2-5; D is undetermined. CDR3 size: 15 residues. Trimming shortened V by 0 bases and J by 2 bases, and 10 bases separated the two germline ends. Germline V gene data show CDR1 as LGHNA and CDR2 as YNFKEQ. CDR3 nucleotides: TGTGCCAGCAGCCAAGAAGGCGACTCTCAAGAGACCCAGTACTTC. Residues: CASSQEGDSQETQYF.